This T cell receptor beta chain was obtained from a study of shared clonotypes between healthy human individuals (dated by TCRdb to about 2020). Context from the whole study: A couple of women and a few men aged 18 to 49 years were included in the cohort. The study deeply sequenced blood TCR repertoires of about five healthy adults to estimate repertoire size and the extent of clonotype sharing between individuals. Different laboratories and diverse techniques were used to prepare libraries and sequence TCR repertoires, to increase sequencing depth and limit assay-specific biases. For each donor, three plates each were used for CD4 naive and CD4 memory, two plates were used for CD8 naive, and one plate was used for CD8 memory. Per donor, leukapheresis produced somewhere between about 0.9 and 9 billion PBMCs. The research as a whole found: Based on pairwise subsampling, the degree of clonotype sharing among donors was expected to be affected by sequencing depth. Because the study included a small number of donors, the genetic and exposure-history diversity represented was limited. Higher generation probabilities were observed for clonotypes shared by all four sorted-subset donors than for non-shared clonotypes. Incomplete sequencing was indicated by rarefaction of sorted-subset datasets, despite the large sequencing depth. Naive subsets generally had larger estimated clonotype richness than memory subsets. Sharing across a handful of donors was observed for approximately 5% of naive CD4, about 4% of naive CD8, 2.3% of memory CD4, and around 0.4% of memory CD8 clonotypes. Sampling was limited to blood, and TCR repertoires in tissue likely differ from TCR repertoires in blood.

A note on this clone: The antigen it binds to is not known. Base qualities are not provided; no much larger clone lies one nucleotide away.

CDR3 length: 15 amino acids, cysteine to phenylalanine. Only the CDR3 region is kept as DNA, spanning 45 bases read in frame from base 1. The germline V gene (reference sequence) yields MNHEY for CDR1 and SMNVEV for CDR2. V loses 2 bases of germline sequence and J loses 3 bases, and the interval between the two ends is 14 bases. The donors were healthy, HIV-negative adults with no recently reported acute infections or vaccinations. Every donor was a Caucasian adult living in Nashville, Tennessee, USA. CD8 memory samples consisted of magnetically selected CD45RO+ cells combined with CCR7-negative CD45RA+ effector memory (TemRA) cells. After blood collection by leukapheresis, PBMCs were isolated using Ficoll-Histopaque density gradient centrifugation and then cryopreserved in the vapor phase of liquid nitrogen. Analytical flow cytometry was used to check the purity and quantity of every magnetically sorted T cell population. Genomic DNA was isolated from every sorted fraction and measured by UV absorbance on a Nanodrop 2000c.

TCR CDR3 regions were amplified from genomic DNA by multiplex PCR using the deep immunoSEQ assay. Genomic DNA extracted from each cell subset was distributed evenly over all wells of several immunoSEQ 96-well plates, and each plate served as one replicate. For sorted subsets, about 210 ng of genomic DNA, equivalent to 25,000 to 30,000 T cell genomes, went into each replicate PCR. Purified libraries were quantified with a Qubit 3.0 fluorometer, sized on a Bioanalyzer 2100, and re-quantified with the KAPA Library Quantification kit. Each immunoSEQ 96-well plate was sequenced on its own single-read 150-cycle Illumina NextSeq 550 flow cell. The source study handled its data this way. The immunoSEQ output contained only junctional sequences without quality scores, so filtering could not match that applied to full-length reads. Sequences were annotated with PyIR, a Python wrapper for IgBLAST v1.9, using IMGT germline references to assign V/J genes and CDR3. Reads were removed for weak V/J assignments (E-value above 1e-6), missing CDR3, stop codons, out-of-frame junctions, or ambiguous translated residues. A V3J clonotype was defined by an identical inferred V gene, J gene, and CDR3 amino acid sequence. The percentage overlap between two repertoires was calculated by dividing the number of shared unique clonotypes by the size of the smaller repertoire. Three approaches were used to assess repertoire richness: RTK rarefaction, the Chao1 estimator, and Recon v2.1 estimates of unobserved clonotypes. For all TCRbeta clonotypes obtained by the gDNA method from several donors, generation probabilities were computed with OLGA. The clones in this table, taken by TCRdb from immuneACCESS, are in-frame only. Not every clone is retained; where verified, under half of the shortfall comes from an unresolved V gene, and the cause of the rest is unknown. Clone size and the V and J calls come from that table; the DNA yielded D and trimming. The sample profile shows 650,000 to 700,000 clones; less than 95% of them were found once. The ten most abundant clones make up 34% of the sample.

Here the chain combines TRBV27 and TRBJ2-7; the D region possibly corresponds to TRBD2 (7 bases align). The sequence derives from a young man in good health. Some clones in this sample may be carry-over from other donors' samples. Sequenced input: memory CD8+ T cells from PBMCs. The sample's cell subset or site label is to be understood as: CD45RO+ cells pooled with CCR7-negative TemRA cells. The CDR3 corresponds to CASSLRGGLGYEQYF. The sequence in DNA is TGTGCCAGCAGTTTAAGGGGGGGCTTAGGCTACGAGCAGTACTTC.